Shown below are 30 T cell receptor beta chains from a single sample sequenced in a study of cytomegalovirus exposure and HLA in healthy donors. The table came from immunoSEQ multiplex PCR; TCRdb's copy has only in-frame clones and leaves some out. The table lists over 150,000 clones, approximately 86% of them singletons, with more than 2% in the top ten. Sequencing was performed on PBMCs. The receptors were sampled from a young woman in good health and CMV-seronegative.

The chain joins TRBV6-5 to TRBJ2-3; 8 nucleotides match TRBD1. V was pared by 0 bases and J by 4 bases, with 3 bases of the junction left unmatched. CDR3 length equals 15 residues. Germline-derived CDR1 and CDR2 are MNHEY and SVGAGI. CDR3 bases: TGTGCCAGCAGTTACTCGATGACAGGGGCAGATACGCAGTATTTT. The encoded protein is CASSYSMTGADTQYF.

The J gene is TRBJ1-5, the V gene TRBV2; 7 nucleotides match TRBD1. The CDR3 totals 14 residues. With 8 bases clipped from V and 5 bases from J, the junction kept 9 bases outside the gene matches. CDR1 is SNHLY and CDR2 is FYNNEI in the germline V gene. The CDR3 nucleotides read TGTGCCAGCCAAAACAGACAGGGAGATCAGCCCCAGCATTTT. Amino acids: CASQNRQGDQPQHF. Full variable domain (outside the CDR3, taken from reference TRBV2 and TRBJ1-5): EPEVTQTPSHQVTQMGQEVILRCVPISNHLYFYWYRQILGQKVEFLVSFYNNEISEKSEIFDDQFSVERPDGSNFTLKIRSTKLEDSAMYFCASQNRQGDQPQHFGDGTRLSIL.

The V call is TRBV6-1, the J call TRBJ2-7, with 7 nucleotides matching TRBD1. From germline, CDR1 is MNHNS and CDR2 SASEGT. V trimming: 5 bases; J trimming: 5 bases; junction bases outside the gene matches: 12. The CDR3 has 15 residues. This CDR3 reads CASSSPTGPLHEQYF. In nucleotides, the CDR3 is TGTGCCAGCAGTTCACCGACAGGGCCCCTCCACGAGCAGTACTTC.

This clone was seen only a few times. The chain couples TRBV27 to TRBJ1-2, with 9 bases that match TRBD1. The ends lost 5 bases at V and 5 bases at J; junction bases unmatched: 9. There are 15 residues in the CDR3. Germline CDR1 and CDR2: MNHEY and SMNVEV (reference sequence). The CDR3 sequence: CASSISGQGIYGYTF. CDR3 DNA: TGTGCCAGCAGTATTAGCGGACAGGGGATTTATGGCTACACCTTC.

This chain links TRBV7-9 with TRBJ1-6; 7 bases line up with TRBD1. CDR3 length: 14 residues. Trimming at V came to 5 bases and at J to 8 bases, leaving 6 bases not matched to a gene. Germline V lookup: CDR1 SEHNR, CDR2 FQNEAQ (reference sequence). The CDR3 sequence: CASSHDRDDSPLHF. CDR3 nucleotide sequence: TGTGCCAGCAGCCACGACAGGGACGATTCACCCCTCCACTTT.

The chain employs TRBV12-5 and TRBJ2-6; 10 bases agree with TRBD1. This CDR3 has 15 amino acids. Trimming cost V 6 bases and J 3 bases; bases outside gene matches: 2. The germline V gene has CDR1 LGHNT and CDR2 FRNRAP. In nucleotides, the CDR3 is TGTGCTAGTGGACGGACAGGGGGTGGGGCCAACGTCCTGACTTTC. It codes for CASGRTGGGANVLTF. Variable domain in full (rest from reference TRBV12-5 and TRBJ2-6): DARVTQTPRHKVTEMGQEVTMRCQPILGHNTVFWYRQTMMQGLELLAYFRNRAPLDDSGMPKDRFSAEMPDATLATLKIQPSEPRDSAVYFCASGRTGGGANVLTFGAGSRLTVL.

A remark on this clone: The identical CDR3 is also encoded by other nucleotide sequences in the sample. The chain has TRBV7-2 and TRBJ1-1, with D uncertain. The V end lost 1 base, the J end lost 5 bases, and 8 bases lay between the germline ends. Looked up from germline, CDR1 is SGHTA and CDR2 is FQGNSA. CDR3 length equals 13 residues. CDR3 amino acids: CASSLGAGTEAFF. DNA for the CDR3: TGTGCCAGCAGCTTAGGAGCGGGTACTGAAGCTTTCTTT.

This clone was picked up a small number of times. This chain connects TRBV6-1 to TRBJ1-3, with unresolved D. Trimming stripped 5 bases from V and 0 bases from J, with 11 bases between. CDR3 size: 15 residues. CDR1 and CDR2 (germline): MNHNS, SASEGT. DNA for the CDR3: TGTGCCAGCAGTTTACAGCGGAACTCTGGAAACACCATATATTTT. This gives the protein CASSLQRNSGNTIYF.

The chain is built from TRBV5-6 and TRBJ1-2; D is undetermined. The CDR3 contains 10 residues. CDR1 and CDR2 (germline): SGHDT, YYEEEE. V was clipped by 7 bases and J by 8 bases, with 9 bases between them. This chain's CDR3 is CASGTEGYTF. CDR3 sequence (DNA): TGTGCCAGCGGCACCGAAGGCTACACCTTC.

The chain joins TRBV5-4 to TRBJ1-1; D unresolved. Deletions cut 2 bases from V and 1 base from J, with 6 bases between. This CDR3 region has 13 residues. The germline V gene has CDR1 SGHNT and CDR2 YYREEE (reference sequence). DNA for the CDR3: TGTGCCAGCAGCTTACAGACGAACACTGAAGCTTTCTTT. This sequence encodes CASSLQTNTEAFF.

V gene TRBV4-3 combines with J gene TRBJ2-7; 9 bases fit TRBD1. There are 15 residues in the CDR3. Germline V gene lookup returns CDR1 LGHNA and CDR2 YSLEER. V dropped 2 bases and J dropped 1; count of bases not matched to a gene: 3. This CDR3 reads CASSQSTGGSYEQYF. The CDR3 DNA follows: TGCGCCAGCAGCCAATCGACAGGGGGTTCCTACGAGCAGTACTTC.

The V and J genes are TRBV7-3 and TRBJ2-2; weak D call: TRBD2 (6 bases). The germline V gene has CDR1 SGHTA and CDR2 FQGTGA. The CDR3 is made up of 15 amino acids. V was shortened by 6 bases and J by 9 bases, with 20 bases between the two germline ends. In DNA form, the CDR3 reads TGTGCCAGCAGTGCCGACGGGAGTGAAAGTCGGGAGCTGTTTTTT. Translated: CASSADGSESRELFF.

V is TRBV7-6 and J is TRBJ1-1; 7 bases line up with TRBD1. This CDR3 is built from 16 residues. Germline CDR1 and CDR2: SGHVS and FNYEAQ. With V trimmed by 0 bases and J by 1 base, 5 bases remained unmatched. The CDR3 loop is CASSLASAGGNTEAFF. The CDR3 DNA is TGTGCCAGCAGCTTAGCTTCGGCAGGGGGGAACACTGAAGCTTTCTTT.

J is TRBJ2-3 and V is TRBV19; 9 bases agree with TRBD2. Germline trimming cut 5 bases from V and 5 bases from J; bases unmatched to any gene: 11. The CDR3 loop spans 16 amino acids. CDR1 and CDR2 (germline): LNHDA, SQIVND (reference sequence). The CDR3 loop is CASSFPAGGLEDTQYF. CDR3 sequence (DNA): TGTGCCAGTAGTTTTCCGGCGGGAGGGCTGGAAGATACGCAGTATTTT.

Written as DNA, the CDR3 is TGTGCCAGCAGCGCCCCGGGACTAGCGTCCAATGAGCAGTTCTTC. Its protein is CASSAPGLASNEQFF. V is TRBV9 and J is TRBJ2-1; TRBD2 aligns across 10 bases. The CDR3 has 15 amino acids. The V gene's germline CDR1 is SGDLS and CDR2 YYNGEE. The V gene end was trimmed by 3 bases and the J gene end by 6 bases; junction bases not matched to a gene: 6.

The genes are TRBV6-1 and TRBJ2-5, with a possible D match to TRBD2 (5 bases). Germline assignment: CDR1 MNHNS and CDR2 SASEGT. This CDR3 has 12 residues. Trimming shortened V by 1 base and J by 5 bases, and 5 bases separated the two germline ends. CDR3 DNA: TGTGCCAGCAGTGAAGGCGGGGAGACCCAGTACTTC. Translating it yields CASSEGGETQYF.

Only one count was recorded for this clone. CDR3 residues: CASSPSGQWSYEQYF. Written as DNA, the CDR3 is TGCGCCAGCAGCCCGTCAGGACAGTGGTCCTACGAGCAGTACTTC. The V call is TRBV5-1, the J call TRBJ2-7; TRBD1 might be the D (6 bases). This CDR3 contains 15 residues. The ends were cut back, 4 bases at V and 1 base at J, with 15 bases in the middle. Germline loops: CDR1 SGHRS, CDR2 YFSETQ.

The chain combines TRBV7-2 with TRBJ2-5; the match to TRBD1 covers 7 bases. V lost 5 bases and J lost 4; bases outside the gene matches: 7. This CDR3 has 14 amino acids. CDR1 SGHTA and CDR2 FQGNSA come from the germline V gene. CDR3 region: CASSPPTGRETQYF. In DNA form, the CDR3 reads TGTGCCAGCAGCCCGCCGACAGGGAGAGAGACCCAGTACTTC.

This chain joins TRBV27 and TRBJ2-2; 9 nucleotides agree with TRBD1. V lost 6 bases to trimming and J lost 7 bases; unmatched junction nucleotides: 6. The CDR3 totals 14 residues. Per the germline V gene, CDR1 is MNHEY and CDR2 is SMNVEV (reference sequence). CDR3 sequence (DNA): TGTGCCAGCAGGGGGGACAGGGCTTTCGGGGAGCTGTTTTTT. This codes for CASRGDRAFGELFF.

V usage is TRBV10-3 and J usage is TRBJ2-5; no clear D. Trimming stripped 0 bases from V and 5 bases from J, with 10 bases between. Germline V gene lookup returns CDR1 ENHRY and CDR2 SYGVKD. The CDR3 is 14 amino acids. CDR3 protein: CAISESSNDETQYF. CDR3 DNA: TGTGCCATCAGTGAGTCTAGTAATGATGAGACCCAGTACTTC.

V and J are TRBV19 and TRBJ1-2; D is unclear. CDR3 length: 11 amino acids. CDR1 and CDR2 (germline): LNHDA, SQIVND (reference sequence). V was clipped by 6 bases and J by 8 bases, with 10 bases between them. The CDR3 region is CASSDLVGYTF. CDR3 coding DNA: TGTGCCAGTAGCGACTTAGTGGGCTACACCTTC.

The chain combines TRBV29-1 with TRBJ2-1; TRBD1 might be the D (5 bases). Germline assignment: CDR1 SQVTM and CDR2 ANQGSEA. V lost 5 bases and J lost 1, with 12 bases in between. This CDR3 has 14 residues. The CDR3 loop is CSVKGAGSYNEQFF. The CDR3, as DNA: TGCAGCGTTAAAGGGGCAGGGTCCTACAATGAGCAGTTCTTC.

The chain combines TRBV5-1 with TRBJ2-5, with D tentatively TRBD2 (5 bases). From germline, CDR1 is SGHRS and CDR2 YFSETQ. Trimming cost V 4 bases and J 5 bases, with 12 bases left between them. CDR3 length equals 13 residues. The CDR3 sequence: CASSSGGAETQYF. The CDR3 DNA reads TGCGCCAGCAGCAGCGGAGGCGCGGAGACCCAGTACTTC.

The rearrangement joins TRBV6-1 to TRBJ1-2; D gene uncertain. V was cut by 5 bases and J by 6 bases, with 16 bases left in between. There are 14 residues in the CDR3. CDR1 is MNHNS and CDR2 is SASEGT in the germline V gene. This CDR3 reads CASSSTADVDGYTF. The CDR3 bases are TGTGCCAGCAGTTCAACAGCCGACGTCGATGGCTACACCTTC.

The V gene is TRBV29-1, the J gene TRBJ1-3, with TRBD1 matching 9 bases. The CDR3 contains 14 residues. V dropped 5 bases and J dropped 4; count of bases not matched to a gene: 6. CDR1 is SQVTM, CDR2 ANQGSEA, per germline. The CDR3 sequence is CSVWDRAGGNTIYF. The CDR3 DNA is TGCAGCGTTTGGGACAGGGCGGGGGGAAACACCATATATTTT. The full variable domain, its missing parts supplied by reference TRBV29-1 and TRBJ1-3, is SAVISQKPSRDICQRGTSLTIQCQVDSQVTMMFWYRQQPGQSLTLIATANQGSEATYESGFVIDKFPISRPNLTFSTLTVSNMSPEDSSIYLCSVWDRAGGNTIYFGEGSWLTVV.

This clone was recorded only once. V usage is TRBV7-2 and J usage is TRBJ1-2; 8 bases fit TRBD1. The CDR3 is made up of 15 amino acids. V lost 0 bases, J lost 4 bases, and 4 bases stayed unmatched. Germline lookup yields CDR1 SGHTA and CDR2 FQGNSA. The CDR3 region is CASSLALDRAYGYTF. The CDR3 region has the DNA TGTGCCAGCAGCTTAGCACTGGACAGGGCCTATGGCTACACCTTC. The full variable domain, in which reference TRBV7-2 and TRBJ1-2 provide the parts outside the CDR3, is GAGVSQSPSNKVTEKGKDVELRCDPISGHTALYWYRQSLGQGLEFLIYFQGNSAPDKSGLPSDRFSAERTGGSVSTLTIQRTQQEDSAVYLCASSLALDRAYGYTFGSGTRLTVV.

The chain links TRBV15 to TRBJ1-1; 10 nucleotides align to TRBD1. The CDR3 has 17 amino acids. Per germline, CDR1 LNHNV and CDR2 YYDKDF (reference sequence). With 3 bases clipped from V and 5 bases from J, the junction kept 12 bases outside the gene matches. As DNA, the CDR3 is TGTGCCACCAGCAGCGGGACAGGGGAGTCTGGCAGGACTGAAGCTTTCTTT. It encodes CATSSGTGESGRTEAFF.

V usage is TRBV6-6 and J usage is TRBJ2-5, with unresolved D. Germline CDR1 reads MNHNY; CDR2 reads SVGAGI (reference sequence). With 0 bases removed from V and 9 bases from J, the gap between germline ends came to 8 bases. The CDR3 contains 12 residues. The CDR3 protein is CASSYSIPAQYF. CDR3 bases: TGTGCCAGCAGTTACTCGATCCCAGCCCAGTACTTC.

This rearrangement joins TRBV27 to TRBJ1-2; 8 nucleotides match TRBD1. The CDR3 covers 14 residues. Losses at the gene ends were 9 bases for V and 2 bases for J; bases not matched to a gene: 8. Per the germline V gene, CDR1 is MNHEY and CDR2 is SMNVEV (reference sequence). The CDR3 DNA reads as TGTGCCAGTGGACAGGGCTGGGGGAACTATGGCTACACCTTC. Its translation: CASGQGWGNYGYTF.

The chain uses TRBV5-8 and TRBJ2-5; 9 nucleotides agree with TRBD2. Trimming took 4 bases from V and 4 from J; bases not matched to a gene: 5. Germline V gives CDR1 SGHTS, CDR2 YDEGEE. The CDR3 loop spans 14 amino acids. This CDR3 is CASSSSGSGETQYF. As DNA, the CDR3 is TGTGCCAGCAGCAGTAGCGGGAGTGGAGAGACCCAGTACTTC.